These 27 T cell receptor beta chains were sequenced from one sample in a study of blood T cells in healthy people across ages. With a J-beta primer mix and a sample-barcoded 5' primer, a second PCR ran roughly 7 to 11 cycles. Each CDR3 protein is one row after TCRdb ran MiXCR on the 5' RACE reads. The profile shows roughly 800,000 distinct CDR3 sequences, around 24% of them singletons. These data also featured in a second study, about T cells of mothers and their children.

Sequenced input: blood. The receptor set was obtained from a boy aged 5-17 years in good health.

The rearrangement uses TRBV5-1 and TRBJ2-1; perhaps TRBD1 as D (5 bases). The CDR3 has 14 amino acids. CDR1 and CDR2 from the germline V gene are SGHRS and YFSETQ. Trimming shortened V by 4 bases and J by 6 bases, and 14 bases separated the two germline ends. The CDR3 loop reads CASSPESGRNEQFF. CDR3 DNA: TGCGCCAGCAGCCCCGAGTCAGGGCGCAATGAGCAGTTCTTC.

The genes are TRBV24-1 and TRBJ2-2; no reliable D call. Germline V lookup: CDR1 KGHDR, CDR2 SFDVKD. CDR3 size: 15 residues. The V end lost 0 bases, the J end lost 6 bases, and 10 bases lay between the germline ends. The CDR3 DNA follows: TGTGCCACCAGTGATTTGGGTGAGGCGGCCGGGGAGCTGTTTTTT. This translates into CATSDLGEAAGELFF.

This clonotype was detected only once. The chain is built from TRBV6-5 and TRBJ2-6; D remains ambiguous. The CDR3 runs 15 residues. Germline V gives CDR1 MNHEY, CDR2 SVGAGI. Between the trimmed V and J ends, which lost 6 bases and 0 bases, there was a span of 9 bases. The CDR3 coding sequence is TGTGCCAGCAGCATCAGCGTCTCTGGGGCCAACGTCCTGACTTTC. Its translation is CASSISVSGANVLTF.

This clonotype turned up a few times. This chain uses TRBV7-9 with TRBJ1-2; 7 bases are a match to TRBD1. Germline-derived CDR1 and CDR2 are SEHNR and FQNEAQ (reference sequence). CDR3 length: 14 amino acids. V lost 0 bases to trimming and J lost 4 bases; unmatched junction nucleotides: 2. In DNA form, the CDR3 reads TGTGCCAGCAGCTTAGCAGGGGGCGCCTATGGCTACACCTTC. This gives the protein CASSLAGGAYGYTF.

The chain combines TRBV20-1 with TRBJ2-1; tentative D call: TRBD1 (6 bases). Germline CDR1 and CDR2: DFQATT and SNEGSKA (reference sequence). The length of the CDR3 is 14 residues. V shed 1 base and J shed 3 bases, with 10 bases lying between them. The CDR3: CSARAGDLYNEQFF. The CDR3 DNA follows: TGCAGTGCTAGAGCAGGGGACCTCTACAATGAGCAGTTCTTC.

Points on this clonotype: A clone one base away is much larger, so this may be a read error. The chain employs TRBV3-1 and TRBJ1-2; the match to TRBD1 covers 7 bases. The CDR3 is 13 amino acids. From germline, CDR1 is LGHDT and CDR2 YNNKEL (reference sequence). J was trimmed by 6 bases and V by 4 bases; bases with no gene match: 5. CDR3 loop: CASSPGQAHGYTF. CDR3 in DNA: TGTGCCAGCAGCCCTGGACAGGCCCATGGCTACACCTTC.

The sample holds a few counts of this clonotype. The CDR3 region is CASSQDRLRETQYF. DNA for the CDR3: TGTGCCAGCAGCCAAGACCGTCTTAGGGAGACCCAGTACTTC. The rearrangement uses TRBV3-1 and TRBJ2-5; D unclear. Trimming stripped 0 bases from V and 5 bases from J, with 10 bases between. The CDR3 has 14 amino acids. Per the germline V gene, CDR1 is LGHDT and CDR2 is YNNKEL (reference sequence).

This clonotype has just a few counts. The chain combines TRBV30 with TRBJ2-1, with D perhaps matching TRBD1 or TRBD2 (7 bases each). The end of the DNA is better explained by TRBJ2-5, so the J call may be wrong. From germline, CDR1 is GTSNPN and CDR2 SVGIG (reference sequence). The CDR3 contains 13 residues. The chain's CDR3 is CAGNTRGGETQYF. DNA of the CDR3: TGTGCCGGAAATACCAGGGGGGGAGAGACCCAGTACTTC.

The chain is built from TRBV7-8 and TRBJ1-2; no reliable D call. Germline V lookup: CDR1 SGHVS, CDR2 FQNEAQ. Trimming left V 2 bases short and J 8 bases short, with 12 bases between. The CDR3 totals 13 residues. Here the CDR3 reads CASSLLRVGGYTF. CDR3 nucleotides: TGTGCCAGCAGCTTACTTAGGGTGGGGGGCTACACCTTC.

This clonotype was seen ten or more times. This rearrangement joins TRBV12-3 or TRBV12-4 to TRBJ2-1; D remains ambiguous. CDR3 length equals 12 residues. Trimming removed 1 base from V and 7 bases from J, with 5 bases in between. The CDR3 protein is CASSLGHNEQFF. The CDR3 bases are TGTGCCAGCAGTTTAGGTCATAATGAGCAGTTCTTC.

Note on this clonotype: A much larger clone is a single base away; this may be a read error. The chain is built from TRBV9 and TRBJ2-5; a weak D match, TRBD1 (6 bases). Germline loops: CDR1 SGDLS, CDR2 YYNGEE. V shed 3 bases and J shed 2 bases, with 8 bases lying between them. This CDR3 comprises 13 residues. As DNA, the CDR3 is TGTGCCAGCAGCGCGGGACATCAAGAGACCCAGTACTTC. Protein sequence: CASSAGHQETQYF.

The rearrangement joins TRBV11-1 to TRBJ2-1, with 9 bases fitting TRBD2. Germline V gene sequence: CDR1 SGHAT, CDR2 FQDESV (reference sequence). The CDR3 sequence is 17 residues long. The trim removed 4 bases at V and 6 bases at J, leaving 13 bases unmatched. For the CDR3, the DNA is TGTGCCAGCAGCTCACCGAGGGGCGGGGGGGCCTCCAATGAGCAGTTCTTC. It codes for CASSSPRGGGASNEQFF.

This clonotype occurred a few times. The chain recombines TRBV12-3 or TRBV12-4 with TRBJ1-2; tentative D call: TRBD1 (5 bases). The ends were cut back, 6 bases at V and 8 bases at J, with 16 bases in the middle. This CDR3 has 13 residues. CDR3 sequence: CASRSGAVGGYTF. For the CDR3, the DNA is TGTGCCAGCAGATCTGGGGCAGTAGGAGGCTACACCTTC.

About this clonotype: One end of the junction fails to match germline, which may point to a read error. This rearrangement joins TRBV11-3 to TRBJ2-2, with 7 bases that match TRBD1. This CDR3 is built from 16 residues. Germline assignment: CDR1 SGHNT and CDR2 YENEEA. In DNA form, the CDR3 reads TGTGCCTGCAGCACACGATCGGGACAGCTCACCGGGGAGCTGTTTTTT. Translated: CACSTRSGQLTGELFF.

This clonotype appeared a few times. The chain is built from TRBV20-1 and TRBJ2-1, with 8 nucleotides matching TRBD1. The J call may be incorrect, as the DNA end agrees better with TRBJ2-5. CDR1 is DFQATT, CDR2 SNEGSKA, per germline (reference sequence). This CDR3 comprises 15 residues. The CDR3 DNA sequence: TGCAGTGCTAGAGATTGGACAGGGACGGTGGAGACCCAGTACTTC. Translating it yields CSARDWTGTVETQYF.

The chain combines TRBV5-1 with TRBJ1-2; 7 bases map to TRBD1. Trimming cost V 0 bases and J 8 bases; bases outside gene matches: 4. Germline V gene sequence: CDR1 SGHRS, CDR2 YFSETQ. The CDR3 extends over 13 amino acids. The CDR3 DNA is TGCGCCAGCAGCTTGGAGGGACAGTCAGGCTACACCTTC. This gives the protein CASSLEGQSGYTF.

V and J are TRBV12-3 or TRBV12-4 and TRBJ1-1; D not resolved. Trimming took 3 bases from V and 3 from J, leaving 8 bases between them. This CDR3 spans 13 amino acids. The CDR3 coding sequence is TGTGCCAGCAGTTTCTACCCCCACACTGAAGCTTTCTTT. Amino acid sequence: CASSFYPHTEAFF.

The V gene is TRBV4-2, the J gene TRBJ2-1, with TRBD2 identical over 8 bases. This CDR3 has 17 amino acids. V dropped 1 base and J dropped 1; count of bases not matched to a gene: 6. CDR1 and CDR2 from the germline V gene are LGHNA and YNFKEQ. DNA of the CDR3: TGTGCCAGCAGCCAAGCTCGGGCGGGGGGATCCTACAATGAGCAGTTCTTC. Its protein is CASSQARAGGSYNEQFF.

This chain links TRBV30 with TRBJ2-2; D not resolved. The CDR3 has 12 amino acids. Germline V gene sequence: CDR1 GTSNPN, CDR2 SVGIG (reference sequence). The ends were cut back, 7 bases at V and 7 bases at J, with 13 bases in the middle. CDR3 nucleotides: TGTGCCTCCCGACCGGACGTCGGGGAGCTGTTTTTT. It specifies CASRPDVGELFF.

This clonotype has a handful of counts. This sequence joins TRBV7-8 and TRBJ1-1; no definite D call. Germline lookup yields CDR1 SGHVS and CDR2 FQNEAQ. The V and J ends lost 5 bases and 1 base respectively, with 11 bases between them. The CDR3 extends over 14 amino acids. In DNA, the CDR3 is TGTGCCAGCAGCCCGACAATAGAGAACACTGAAGCTTTCTTT. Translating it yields CASSPTIENTEAFF.

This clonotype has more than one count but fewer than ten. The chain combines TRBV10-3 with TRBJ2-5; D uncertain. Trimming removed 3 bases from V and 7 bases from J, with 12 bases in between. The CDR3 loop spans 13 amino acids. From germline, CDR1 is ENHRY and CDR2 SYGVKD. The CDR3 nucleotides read TGTGCCATCAGTGAAGGAGACAAAGGGACCCAGTACTTC. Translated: CAISEGDKGTQYF.

CDR3 region: CASSLTGTAQETQYF. For the CDR3, the DNA is TGTGCCAGCAGCTTGACCGGGACAGCCCAAGAGACCCAGTACTTC. The rearrangement joins TRBV7-9 to TRBJ2-5; 7 bases align to TRBD1. Germline V lookup: CDR1 SEHNR, CDR2 FQNEAQ (reference sequence). The CDR3 is 15 amino acids. V lost 3 bases and J lost 1; bases outside the gene matches: 5.

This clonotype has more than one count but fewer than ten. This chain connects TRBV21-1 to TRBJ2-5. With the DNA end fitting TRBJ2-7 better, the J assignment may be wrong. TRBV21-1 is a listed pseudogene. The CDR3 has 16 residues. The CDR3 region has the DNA TGTGCCAGCAGCCATAAATCGGCCGAGAGCTCCTACGAGCAGTACTTC. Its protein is CASSHKSAESSYEQYF.

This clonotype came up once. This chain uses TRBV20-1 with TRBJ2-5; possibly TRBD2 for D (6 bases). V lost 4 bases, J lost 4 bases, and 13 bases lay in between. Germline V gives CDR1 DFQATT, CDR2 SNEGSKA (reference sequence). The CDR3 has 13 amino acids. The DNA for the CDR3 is TGCAGTGCTACGGCGGGACGGGGAGAGACCCAGTACTTC. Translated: CSATAGRGETQYF.

As DNA, the CDR3 is TGTGCCAGCAGCCCCTTAGGGGACTACGAGTACAATGAGCAGTTCTTC. The encoded protein is CASSPLGDYEYNEQFF. The rearrangement links TRBV2 to TRBJ2-1; TRBD2 aligns across 7 bases. The junction had 12 bases not matched to a gene; V was cut back by 6 bases and J by 4 bases. The CDR3 runs to 16 residues. The germline CDR1 and CDR2 sequences are SNHLY and FYNNEI.

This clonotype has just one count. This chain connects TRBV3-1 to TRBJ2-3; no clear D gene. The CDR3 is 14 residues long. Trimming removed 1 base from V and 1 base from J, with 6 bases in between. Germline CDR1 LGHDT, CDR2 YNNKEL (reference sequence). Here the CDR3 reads CASSQVRGTDTQYF. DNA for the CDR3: TGTGCCAGCAGCCAAGTTAGAGGCACAGATACGCAGTATTTT.

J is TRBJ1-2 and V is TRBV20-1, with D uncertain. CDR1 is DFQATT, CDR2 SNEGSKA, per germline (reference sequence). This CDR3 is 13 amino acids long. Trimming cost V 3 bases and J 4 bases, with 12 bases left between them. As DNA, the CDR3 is TGCAGTGCTAGGGTCGTTCTCAGCTATGGCTACACCTTC. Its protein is CSARVVLSYGYTF.